This TCR beta chain emerged from a study of T cells in Graves' hyperthyroidism and ophthalmopathy. Study-wide findings and caveats: Among clonotypes expanded in thyroid above 0.001, most were also found in blood.

Deletions cut 0 bases from V and 5 bases from J, with 6 bases between. The CDR3 length is 13 residues. Germline V gene lookup returns CDR1 SGHAT and CDR2 FQNNGV. At least 3 on the Clinical Activity Score was recorded for ophthalmopathy patients, who also had NOSPECS grade at least 4 and duration under 3 months. For the diagnoses, clinical symptoms, serum thyroxine and TRAb, thyroid ultrasound and orbital computed tomography were used. Source material for PBMCs was 10 ml fresh peripheral blood. Amplified TCR beta CDR3 regions came from RNA transcripts. The HTBI primer set served for first-round RT-PCR of the TCR CDR3. A single record per CDR3 protein comes from TCRdb applying MiXCR to the multiplex PCR reads. Here the sample spans fewer than 350,000 distinct CDR3 sequences, roughly 19% being singletons. This clonotype was observed many times. The antigen remains unidentified.

The chain combines TRBV11-2 with TRBJ2-3; D is possibly TRBD1 (6 bases). Sequenced input: blood. The sequence was obtained from a man in his fifties or sixties with Graves' ophthalmopathy. CDR3 sequence: CASSLDRGDTQYF. The CDR3 DNA reads as TGTGCCAGCAGCTTAGACAGGGGAGATACGCAGTATTTT. Full variable domain (rest looked up from reference TRBV11-2 and TRBJ2-3): EAGVAQSPRYKIIEKRQSVAFWCNPISGHATLYWYQQILGQGPKLLIQFQNNGVVDDSQLPKDRFSAERLKGVDSTLKIQPAKLEDSAVYLCASSLDRGDTQYFGPGTRLTVL.